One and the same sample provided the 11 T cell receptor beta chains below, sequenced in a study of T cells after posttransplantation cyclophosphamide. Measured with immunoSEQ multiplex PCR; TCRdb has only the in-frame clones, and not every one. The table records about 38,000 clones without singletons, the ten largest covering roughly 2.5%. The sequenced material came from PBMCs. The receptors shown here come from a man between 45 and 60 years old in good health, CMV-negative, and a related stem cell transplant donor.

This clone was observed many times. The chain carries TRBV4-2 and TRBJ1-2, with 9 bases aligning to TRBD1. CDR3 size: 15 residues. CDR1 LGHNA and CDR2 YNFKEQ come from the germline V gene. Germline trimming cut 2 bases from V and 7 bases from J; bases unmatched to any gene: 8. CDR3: CASSQSEQGAGGYTF. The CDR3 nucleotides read TGTGCCAGCAGCCAATCAGAACAGGGGGCGGGTGGCTACACCTTC.

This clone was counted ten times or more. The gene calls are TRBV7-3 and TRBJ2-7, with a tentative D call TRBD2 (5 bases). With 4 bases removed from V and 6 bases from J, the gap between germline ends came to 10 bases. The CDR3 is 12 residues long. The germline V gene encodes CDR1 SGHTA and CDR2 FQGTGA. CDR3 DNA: TGTGCCAGCAGCTCCGGCGGGTCCGAGCAGTACTTC. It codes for CASSSGGSEQYF.

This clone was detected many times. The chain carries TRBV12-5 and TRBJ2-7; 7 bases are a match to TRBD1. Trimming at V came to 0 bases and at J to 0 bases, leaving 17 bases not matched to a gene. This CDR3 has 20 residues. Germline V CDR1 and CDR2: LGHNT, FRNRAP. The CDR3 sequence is CASGLVSEGQISWSSYEQYF. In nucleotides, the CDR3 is TGTGCTAGTGGTTTGGTATCAGAGGGACAGATATCCTGGAGCTCCTACGAGCAGTACTTC. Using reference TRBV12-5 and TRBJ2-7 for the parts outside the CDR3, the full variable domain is DARVTQTPRHKVTEMGQEVTMRCQPILGHNTVFWYRQTMMQGLELLAYFRNRAPLDDSGMPKDRFSAEMPDATLATLKIQPSEPRDSAVYFCASGLVSEGQISWSSYEQYFGPGTRLTVT.

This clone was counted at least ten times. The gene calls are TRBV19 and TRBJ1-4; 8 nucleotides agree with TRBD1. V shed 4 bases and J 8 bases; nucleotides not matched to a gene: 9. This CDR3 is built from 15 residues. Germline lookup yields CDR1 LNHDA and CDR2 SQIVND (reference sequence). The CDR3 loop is CASSTGGSPGEKLFF. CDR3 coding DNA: TGTGCCAGTAGTACAGGGGGCTCTCCGGGGGAAAAACTGTTTTTT.

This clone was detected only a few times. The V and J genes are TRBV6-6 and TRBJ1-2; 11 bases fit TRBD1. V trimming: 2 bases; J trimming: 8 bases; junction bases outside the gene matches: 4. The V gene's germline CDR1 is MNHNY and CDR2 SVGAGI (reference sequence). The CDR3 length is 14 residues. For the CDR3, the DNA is TGTGCCAGCAGTTACACGGACAGGGGGCAAGGCTACACCTTC. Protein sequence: CASSYTDRGQGYTF.

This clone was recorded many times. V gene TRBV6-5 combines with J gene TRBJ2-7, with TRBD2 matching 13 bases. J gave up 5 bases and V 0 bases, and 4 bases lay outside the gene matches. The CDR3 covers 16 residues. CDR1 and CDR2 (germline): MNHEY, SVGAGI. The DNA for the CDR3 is TGTGCCAGCAGTTACTCGAGGACTAGCGGGAGTCACGAGCAGTACTTC. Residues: CASSYSRTSGSHEQYF.

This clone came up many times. This CDR3 reads CASSFQGVQPQHF. CDR3 in DNA: TGTGCCAGCAGCTTCCAGGGCGTTCAGCCCCAGCATTTT. The rearrangement links TRBV7-2 to TRBJ1-5, with D tentatively TRBD1 (5 bases). This CDR3 is built from 13 residues. The germline V and J ends were trimmed by 3 bases and 6 bases, with 9 bases remaining between them. Germline V gene data show CDR1 as SGHTA and CDR2 as FQGNSA.

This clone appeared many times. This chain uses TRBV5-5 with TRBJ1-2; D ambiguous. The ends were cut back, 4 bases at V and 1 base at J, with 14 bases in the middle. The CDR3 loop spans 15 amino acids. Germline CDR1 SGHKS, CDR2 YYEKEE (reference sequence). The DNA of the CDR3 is TGTGCCAGCAGCCGTGAGGAGCGGAGTAACTATGGCTACACCTTC. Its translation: CASSREERSNYGYTF.

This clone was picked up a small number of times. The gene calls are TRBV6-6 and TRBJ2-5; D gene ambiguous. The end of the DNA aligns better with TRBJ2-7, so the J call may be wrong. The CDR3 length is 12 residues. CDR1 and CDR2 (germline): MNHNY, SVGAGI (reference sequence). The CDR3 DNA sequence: TGTGCCAGCAGTTTCCCCCTCTACGAGCAGTACTTC. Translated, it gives CASSFPLYEQYF.

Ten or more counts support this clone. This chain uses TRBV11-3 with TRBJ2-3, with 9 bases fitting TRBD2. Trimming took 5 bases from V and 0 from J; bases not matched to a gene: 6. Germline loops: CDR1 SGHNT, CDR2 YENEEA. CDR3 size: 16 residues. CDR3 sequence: CASSTGTSWSTDTQYF. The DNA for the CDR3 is TGTGCCAGCAGCACCGGGACTAGCTGGAGCACAGATACGCAGTATTTT.

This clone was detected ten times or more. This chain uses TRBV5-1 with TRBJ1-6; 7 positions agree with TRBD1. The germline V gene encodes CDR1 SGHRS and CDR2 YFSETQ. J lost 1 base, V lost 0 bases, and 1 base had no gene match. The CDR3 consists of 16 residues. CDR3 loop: CASSLEGASYNSPLHF. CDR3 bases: TGCGCCAGCAGCTTGGAGGGGGCGTCCTATAATTCACCCCTCCACTTT. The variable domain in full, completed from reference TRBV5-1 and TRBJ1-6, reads KAGVTQTPRYLIKTRGQQVTLSCSPISGHRSVSWYQQTPGQGLQFLFEYFSETQRNKGNFPGRFSGRQFSNSRSEMNVSTLELGDSALYLCASSLEGASYNSPLHFGNGTRLTVT.